This T cell receptor (beta chain) was sequenced for a study of cytomegalovirus exposure and HLA in healthy donors. Study outcomes and limitations: The study labeled about 160 TCR beta chains cytomegalovirus-associated. Fewer N-insertions than the roughly 670-donor mean were reportedly shown by an Asian-associated ancestry cluster in a later analysis.

PCR used 60 Vbeta primers and 13 Jbeta primers. Authors' data handling: Some 11 million of the roughly 77 million unique TCR beta chains counted in a later analysis were shared. Assay used: immunoSEQ multiplex PCR; TCRdb lists only in-frame clones, some missing. Clone size and the V and J calls come from that table; the DNA yielded D and trimming. The table lists 100,000 to 150,000 clones, roughly 70% of them singletons. As concerns this clone: Its antigen is undetermined.

This CDR3 has 14 residues. With V trimmed by 8 bases and J by 2 bases, 9 bases remained unmatched. Per the germline V gene, CDR1 is LGHNT and CDR2 is FRNRAP. The rearrangement uses TRBV12-5 and TRBJ2-7; 7 nucleotides line up with TRBD2. The sample consisted of PBMCs. This receptor was identified in a man aged 40-49 years in good health and CMV-seropositive. This chain's CDR3 is CASSRGVGTYEQYF. Here the CDR3 DNA reads TGTGCTAGTTCTCGGGGGGTTGGGACCTACGAGCAGTACTTC.